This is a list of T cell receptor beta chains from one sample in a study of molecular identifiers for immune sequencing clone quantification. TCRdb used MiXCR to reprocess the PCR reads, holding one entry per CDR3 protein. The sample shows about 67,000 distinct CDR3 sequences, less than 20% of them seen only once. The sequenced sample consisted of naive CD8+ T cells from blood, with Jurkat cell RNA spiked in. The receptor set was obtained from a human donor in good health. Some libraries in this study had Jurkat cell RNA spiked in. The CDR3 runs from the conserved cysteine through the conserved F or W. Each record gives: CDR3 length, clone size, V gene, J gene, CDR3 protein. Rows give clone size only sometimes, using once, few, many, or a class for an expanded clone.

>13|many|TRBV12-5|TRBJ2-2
CASGAAGAGELFF
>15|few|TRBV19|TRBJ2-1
CASRWSGSSYNEQFF
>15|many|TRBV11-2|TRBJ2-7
CASTPTSGGAYEQYF
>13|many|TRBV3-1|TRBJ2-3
CASSQGSADTQYF
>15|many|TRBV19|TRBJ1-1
CASSNPTEEPTEAFF
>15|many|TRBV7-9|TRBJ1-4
CASSPEGWGNEKLFF
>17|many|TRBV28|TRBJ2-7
CASSPPAGLHNSYEQYF
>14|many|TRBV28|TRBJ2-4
CASSLLAGEGIQYF
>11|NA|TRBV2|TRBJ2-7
CASRYSYEQYF
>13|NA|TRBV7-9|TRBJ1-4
CASSPRINEKLFF
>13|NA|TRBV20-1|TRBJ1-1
CCARPWTDTEAFF
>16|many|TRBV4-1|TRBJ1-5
CASSPQVQGGNQPQHF
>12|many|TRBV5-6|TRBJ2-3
CASSRYADTQYF
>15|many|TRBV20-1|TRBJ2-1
CSARPLVGPYNEQFF
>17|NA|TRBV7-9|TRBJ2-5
CASSGDRELKTGETQYF
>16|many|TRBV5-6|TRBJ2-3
CASSLGREWSTDTQYF
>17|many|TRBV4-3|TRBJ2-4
CASSQPPAGGLKNIQYF
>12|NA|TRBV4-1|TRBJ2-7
CASTSPGYEQYF
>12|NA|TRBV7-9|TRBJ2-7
CASSRDPYEQYF
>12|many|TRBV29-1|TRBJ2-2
CSVPWRTGELFF
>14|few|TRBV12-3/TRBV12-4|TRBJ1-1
CASSFATVNTEAFF
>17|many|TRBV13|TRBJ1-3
CASRGFTGDFSGNTIYF
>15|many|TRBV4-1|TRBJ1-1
CASSQGPQLDTEAFF
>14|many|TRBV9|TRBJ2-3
CASSVWGDSDTQYF
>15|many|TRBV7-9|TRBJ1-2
CASSNDRGLRFGYTF
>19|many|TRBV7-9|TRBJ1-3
CASSSYAGGYLLSGNTIYF
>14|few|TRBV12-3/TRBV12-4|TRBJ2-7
CASRAGTASYEQYF
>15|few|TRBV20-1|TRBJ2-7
CSARDGGGTTYEQYF
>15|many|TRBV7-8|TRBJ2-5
CASSLAVLGQETQYF
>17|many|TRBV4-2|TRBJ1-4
CASSQEWSQGADEKLFF
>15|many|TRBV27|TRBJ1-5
CASSLTGGGNQPQHF
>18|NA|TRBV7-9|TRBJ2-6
CASSLADREVSGANVLAF
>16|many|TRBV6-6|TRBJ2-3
CASSYSPGRGGDTQYF
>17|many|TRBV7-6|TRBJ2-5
CASSPTNRAYEQETQYF
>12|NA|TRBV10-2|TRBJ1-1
CASSYSLSEAFF
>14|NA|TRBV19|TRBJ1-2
CASSIGQGDYDYTF
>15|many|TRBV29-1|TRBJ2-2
CSGSGLGAWSGELFF
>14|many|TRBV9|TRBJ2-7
CASSARAVGYEQYF
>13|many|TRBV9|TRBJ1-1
CASSVAVYTEAFF
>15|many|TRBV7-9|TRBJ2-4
CASSLTQGIKNIQYF
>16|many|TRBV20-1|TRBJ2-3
CSARDPGAGGLDTQYF
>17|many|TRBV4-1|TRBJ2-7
CASSKFGGGLSGYEQYF
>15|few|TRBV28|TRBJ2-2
CASSGLAGGSGELFF
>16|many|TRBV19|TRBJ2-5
CASSRGGTGAGETQYF
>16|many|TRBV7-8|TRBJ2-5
CASSLGVRPVSETQYF
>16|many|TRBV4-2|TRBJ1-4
CASSQDREGENEKLFF
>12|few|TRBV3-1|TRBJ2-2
CASSLPLGELFF
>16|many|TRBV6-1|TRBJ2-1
CASSEVKGRGRHEQFF
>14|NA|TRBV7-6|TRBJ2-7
CASSSGASGSEQYF
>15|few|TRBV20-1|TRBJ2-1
CSASLAGVSYNEQFF
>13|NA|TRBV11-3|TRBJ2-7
CASSGGSGYEQYF
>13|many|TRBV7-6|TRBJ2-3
CASSGPGSDTQYF
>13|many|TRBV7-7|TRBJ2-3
CASSLYQGDTQYF
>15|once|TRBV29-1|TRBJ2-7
CSVEANLDSSYEQYF
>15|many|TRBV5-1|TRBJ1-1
CASSTRASLNTEAFF
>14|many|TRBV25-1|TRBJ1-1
CASSDHGATVEAFF
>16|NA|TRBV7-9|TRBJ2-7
CASSRPGLAGVYEQYF